The TCR beta chain under discussion was sequenced for a study of blood T cell repertoires in COVID-19. Study details: Collection of acute and convalescent COVID-19 samples took place in the United States, Italy and Spain. In each case, the material was cDNA or gDNA derived from T cells, B-cell-depleted T cells, or PBMCs.

Trimming cost V 6 bases and J 2 bases; bases outside gene matches: 9. The CDR3 is 15 amino acids. Germline V gene sequence: CDR1 MNHEY, CDR2 SVGAGI. In the original analysis: Amplified reference gene primers provided the basis for estimating nucleated cell counts. TCRdb's copy holds only in-frame clones and misses some; the assay was immunoSEQ multiplex PCR. V, J and clone size were drawn from that table, and D and trimming were deduced from the DNA. The sample yields 200,000 to 300,000 clones, 65% to 90% seen once. The sample comprised peripheral blood. This receptor was identified in a man aged 30 to 45 with active or convalescent COVID-19. The rearrangement uses TRBV6-5 and TRBJ2-5, with 7 bases fitting TRBD1. The chain's CDR3 is CASRVTGNGQETQYF. The DNA of the CDR3 is TGTGCCAGCAGAGTGACAGGGAACGGACAAGAGACCCAGTACTTC.